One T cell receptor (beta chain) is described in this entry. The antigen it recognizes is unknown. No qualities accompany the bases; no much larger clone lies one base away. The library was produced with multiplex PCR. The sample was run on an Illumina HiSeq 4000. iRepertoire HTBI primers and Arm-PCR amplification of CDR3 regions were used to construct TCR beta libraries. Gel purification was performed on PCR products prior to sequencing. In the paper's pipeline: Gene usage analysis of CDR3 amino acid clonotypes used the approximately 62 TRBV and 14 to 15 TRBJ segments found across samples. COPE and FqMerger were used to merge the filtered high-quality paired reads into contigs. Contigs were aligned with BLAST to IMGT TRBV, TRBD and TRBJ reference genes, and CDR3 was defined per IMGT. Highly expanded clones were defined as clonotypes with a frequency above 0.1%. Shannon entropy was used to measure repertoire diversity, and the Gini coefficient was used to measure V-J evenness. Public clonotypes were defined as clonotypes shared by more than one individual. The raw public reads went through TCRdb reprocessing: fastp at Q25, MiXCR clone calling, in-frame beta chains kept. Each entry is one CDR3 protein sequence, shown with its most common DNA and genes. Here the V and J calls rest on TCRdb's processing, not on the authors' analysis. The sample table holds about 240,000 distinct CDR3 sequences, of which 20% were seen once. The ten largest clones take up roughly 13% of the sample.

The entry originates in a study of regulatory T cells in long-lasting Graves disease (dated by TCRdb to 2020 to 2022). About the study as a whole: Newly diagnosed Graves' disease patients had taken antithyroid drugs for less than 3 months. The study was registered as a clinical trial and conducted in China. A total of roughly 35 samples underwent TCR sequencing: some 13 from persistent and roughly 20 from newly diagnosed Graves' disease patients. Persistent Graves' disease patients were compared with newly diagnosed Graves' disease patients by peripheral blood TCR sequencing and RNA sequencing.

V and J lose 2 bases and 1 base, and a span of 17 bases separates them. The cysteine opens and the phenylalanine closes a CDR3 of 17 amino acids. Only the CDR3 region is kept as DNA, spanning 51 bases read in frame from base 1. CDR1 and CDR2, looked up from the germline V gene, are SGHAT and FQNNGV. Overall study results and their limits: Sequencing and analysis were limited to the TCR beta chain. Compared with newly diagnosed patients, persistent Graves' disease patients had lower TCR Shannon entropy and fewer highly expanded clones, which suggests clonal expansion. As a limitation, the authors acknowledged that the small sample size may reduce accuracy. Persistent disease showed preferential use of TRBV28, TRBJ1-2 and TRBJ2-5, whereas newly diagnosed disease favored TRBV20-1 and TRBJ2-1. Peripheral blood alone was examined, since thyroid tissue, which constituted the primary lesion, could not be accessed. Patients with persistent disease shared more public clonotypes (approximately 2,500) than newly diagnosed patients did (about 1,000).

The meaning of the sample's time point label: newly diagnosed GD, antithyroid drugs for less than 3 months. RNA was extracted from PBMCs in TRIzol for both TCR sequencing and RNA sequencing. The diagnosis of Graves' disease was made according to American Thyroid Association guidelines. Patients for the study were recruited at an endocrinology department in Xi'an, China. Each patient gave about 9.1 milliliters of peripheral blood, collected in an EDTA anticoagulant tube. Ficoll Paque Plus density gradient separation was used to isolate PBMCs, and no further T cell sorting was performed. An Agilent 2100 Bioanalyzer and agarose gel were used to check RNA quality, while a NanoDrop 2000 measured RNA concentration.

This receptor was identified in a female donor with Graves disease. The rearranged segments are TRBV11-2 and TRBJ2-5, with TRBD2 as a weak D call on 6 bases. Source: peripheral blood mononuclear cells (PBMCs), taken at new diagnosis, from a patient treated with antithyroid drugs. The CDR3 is CASSLTAGSQFQETQYF. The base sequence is TGTGCCAGCAGCTTAACAGCGGGCTCGCAATTCCAAGAGACCCAGTACTTC. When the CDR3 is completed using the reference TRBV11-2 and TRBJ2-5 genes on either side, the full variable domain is EAGVAQSPRYKIIEKRQSVAFWCNPISGHATLYWYQQILGQGPKLLIQFQNNGVVDDSQLPKDRFSAERLKGVDSTLKIQPAKLEDSAVYLCASSLTAGSQFQETQYFGPGTRLLVL.